This record looks at one T cell receptor (beta chain) sequence and its context. The antigen is undetermined. The sample is drawn from a study of cytotoxic CD8 clonotypes in ibrutinib-treated CLL. Study-level findings and limits: Higher circulating CD8+ T-cell counts strongly accompanied higher baseline clonality, above age-matched healthy donors.

TCRdb keeps only in-frame clones here, not all; method: immunoSEQ multiplex PCR. The sample contains around 70,000 clones, approximately 90% of which appear only once. Trimming cost V 8 bases and J 5 bases; bases outside gene matches: 5. This CDR3 is built from 14 residues. Germline CDR1 reads SGHNT; CDR2 reads YENEEA. The chain joins TRBV11-3 to TRBJ2-1, with 11 bases matching TRBD2. This specimen consisted of PBMCs, obtained after 12 months of ibrutinib treatment. The source is a human donor with chronic lymphocytic leukemia. CDR3 loop: CASGFSGRDNEQFF. The CDR3 DNA reads as TGTGCCAGCGGATTTAGCGGGAGGGACAATGAGCAGTTCTTC.